Given below is one T cell receptor (beta chain) in context. Antigen unknown. This record belongs to a study of cytotoxic CD8 clonotypes in ibrutinib-treated CLL. The wider study: Samples had a mean of approximately 260,000 productive templates and around 90,000 productive rearrangements.

Overall study findings and caveats: Clonality was higher at baseline than in age-matched healthy donors and tracked circulating CD8+ T-cell counts.

Target depth was 1 in 200,000 to 1 in 1 million T cells, about 10x per clonotype. TCRdb keeps only in-frame clones here, not all; method: immunoSEQ multiplex PCR. The sample lists some 19,000 clones, 81% seen once, with under 7% in the top ten. V lost 0 bases to trimming and J lost 6 bases; unmatched junction nucleotides: 12. CDR3 size: 18 residues. The germline V gene encodes CDR1 SGHDT and CDR2 YYEEEE. The chain carries TRBV5-6 and TRBJ2-1; 10 bases are a match to TRBD1. This clonotype was obtained from a human donor with chronic lymphocytic leukemia. The material was PBMCs, obtained before ibrutinib treatment. This CDR3 reads CASSLGRFIGTGVNEQFF. The CDR3 nucleotides are TGTGCCAGCAGCTTGGGGCGTTTTATCGGGACAGGGGTCAATGAGCAGTTCTTC.